A selection of T cell receptor beta chains follows, all from one sample in a study of cytomegalovirus exposure and HLA in healthy donors. The repertoire was sequenced with immunoSEQ multiplex PCR; TCRdb's copy has only in-frame clones and lacks some. Of some 180,000 clones detected, about 89% appear once; the ten largest clones hold more than 5.5%. Sequenced: PBMCs. These receptors were taken from a man aged 30 to 45 in good health and CMV-seropositive. Each CDR3 is given with its conserved first and last residue. The D gene is left open where the match is weak. Size is stated for part of the rows, as once, few or many counts, or as a class when the clone is expanded.

J,V,size,D,CDR3,DNA
TRBJ2-7,TRBV6-6,-,-,CASHALTGVSYEQYF,TGTGCCAGCCACGCGTTGACAGGCGTTTCCTACGAGCAGTACTTC
TRBJ1-3,TRBV2,-,-,CASSQRTAGNTIYF,TGTGCCAGCAGCCAAAGGACGGCTGGAAACACCATATATTTT
TRBJ2-2,TRBV27,-,-,CASSLRPGANTGELFF,TGTGCCAGCAGTTTAAGGCCGGGGGCAAACACCGGGGAGCTGTTTTTT
TRBJ2-6,TRBV7-3,-,TRBD2,CASSLTAGLANGANVLTF,TGTGCCAGCAGCTTAACCGCGGGACTAGCGAATGGGGCCAACGTCCTGACTTTC
TRBJ2-2,TRBV18,-,-,CASSFPDRGAGGELFF,TGTGCCAGCTCATTCCCGGATAGGGGCGCTGGCGGGGAGCTGTTTTTT
TRBJ2-5,TRBV7-3,-,-,CASSLGGGRETQYF,TGTGCCAGCAGCTTAGGAGGGGGCCGGGAGACCCAGTACTTC
TRBJ2-7,TRBV7-9,-,-,CASSLEQPGYEQYF,TGTGCCAGCAGTCTCGAGCAGCCGGGCTACGAGCAGTACTTC
TRBJ2-7,TRBV7-2,-,-,CASKPGAGSIYEQYF,TGTGCCAGCAAACCTGGGGCAGGGTCAATATACGAGCAGTACTTC
TRBJ1-2,TRBV28,-,-,CASRTPGIFYGYTF,TGTGCCAGCAGGACCCCAGGGATCTTCTATGGCTACACCTTC
TRBJ1-5,TRBV2,-,TRBD1,CASSETGGALSNQPQHF,TGTGCCAGCAGTGAAACAGGGGGCGCGTTGAGCAATCAGCCCCAGCATTTT
TRBJ2-2,TRBV7-9,-,-,CASTVLSPPGGELFF,TGTGCCAGCACCGTTCTATCCCCCCCGGGCGGGGAGCTGTTTTTT
TRBJ2-1,TRBV9,-,-,CASGSYNEQFF,TGTGCCAGCGGCTCCTACAATGAGCAGTTCTTC
TRBJ2-1,TRBV12-5,-,TRBD1,CASGDTGAPSNEQFF,TGTGCTAGTGGTGATACAGGGGCCCCGTCTAATGAGCAGTTCTTC
TRBJ1-1,TRBV5-4,-,-,CASSTETGGRAFF,TGTGCCAGCAGCACTGAGACCGGTGGAAGAGCTTTCTTT
TRBJ2-1,TRBV14,-,-,CASSQDPGWDEQFF,TGTGCCAGCAGCCAAGATCCTGGATGGGATGAGCAGTTCTTC
TRBJ1-2,TRBV15,once,-,CATSRITGPGLYTF,TGTGCCACCAGCAGAATAACAGGTCCGGGCCTCTACACCTTC
TRBJ1-4,TRBV29-1,-,TRBD1,CSARTGYDEKLFF,TGCAGCGCCCGGACAGGGTACGATGAAAAACTGTTTTTT
TRBJ2-1,TRBV6-4,-,TRBD2,CATRDSGSGDNEQFF,TGTGCCACCCGAGATAGCGGGAGTGGAGACAATGAGCAGTTCTTC
TRBJ1-1,TRBV2,-,TRBD1,CASMVGQGYMDTEAFF,TGTGCCAGCATGGTGGGACAGGGTTATATGGACACTGAAGCTTTCTTT
TRBJ2-1,TRBV6-6,-,-,CASGTRGFDQFF,TGTGCCAGTGGAACCAGGGGATTTGACCAGTTCTTC
TRBJ2-2,TRBV29-1,-,TRBD2,CSVVRGGAGELFF,TGCAGCGTTGTTCGCGGGGGGGCCGGGGAGCTGTTTTTT
TRBJ2-7,TRBV9,-,-,CASSVGGGTYEQYF,TGTGCCAGCAGCGTCGGAGGGGGGACCTACGAGCAGTACTTC
TRBJ1-1,TRBV6-5,-,-,CASKPDRTLGAEAFF,TGTGCCAGCAAACCCGACAGAACGTTAGGCGCTGAAGCTTTCTTT
TRBJ2-5,TRBV5-5,-,-,CASSRGDSRETQYF,TGTGCCAGCAGCCGCGGGGACTCTAGGGAGACCCAGTACTTC
TRBJ1-5,TRBV10-3,-,TRBD1,CAISDGQGRNNQPQHF,TGTGCCATCAGTGATGGACAGGGTAGGAACAATCAGCCCCAGCATTTT
TRBJ2-7,TRBV7-9,-,TRBD1,CASSNTGTGAVNANEQYF,TGTGCCAGCAGCAACACCGGGACAGGGGCGGTAAACGCAAACGAGCAGTACTTC
TRBJ2-3,TRBV5-1,-,-,CASSLGEWGTDTQYF,TGCGCCAGCAGCTTGGGAGAGTGGGGCACAGATACGCAGTATTTT
TRBJ1-1,TRBV2,-,-,CASRQGRGTEAFF,TGTGCCAGCAGGCAGGGGAGGGGCACTGAAGCTTTCTTT
TRBJ1-4,TRBV6-5,once,-,CASRTVDEKLFF,TGTGCCAGCAGAACAGTGGACGAAAAACTGTTTTTT
TRBJ1-1,TRBV18,-,TRBD1,CASSRPGQGGTEAFF,TGTGCCAGCTCACGGCCCGGACAGGGAGGTACTGAAGCTTTCTTT
TRBJ2-7,TRBV6-1,-,TRBD2,CASSGGGIYEQYF,TGTGCCAGCAGTGGGGGAGGGATCTACGAGCAGTACTTC
TRBJ2-7,TRBV27,-,TRBD1,CASSLAGTGGSEQYF,TGTGCCAGCAGTTTAGCAGGGACAGGGGGCTCCGAGCAGTACTTC
TRBJ1-4,TRBV21-1,-,-,CASSQRDPFATNEKLFF,TGTGCCAGCAGCCAAAGGGACCCTTTTGCAACTAATGAAAAACTGTTTTTT
TRBJ2-7,TRBV27,-,TRBD1,CASSLRDRAYYEQYF,TGTGCCAGCAGTCTGAGGGACAGGGCCTACTACGAGCAGTACTTC
TRBJ2-3,TRBV2,-,-,CATASRRAGNTQYF,TGTGCCACCGCGTCGCGGAGGGCCGGAAATACGCAGTATTTT
TRBJ2-2,TRBV7-6,-,-,CASSVTWGGNTGELFF,TGTGCCAGCAGCGTAACCTGGGGCGGGAACACCGGGGAGCTGTTTTTT
TRBJ2-7,TRBV21-1,-,-,CASSRVKYEQYF,TGTGCCAGCAGCAGGGTCAAGTACGAGCAGTACTTC
TRBJ2-1,TRBV13,-,TRBD2,CASSLGTSGDNEQFF,TGTGCCAGCAGCTTAGGGACTAGCGGAGACAATGAGCAGTTCTTC
TRBJ2-1,TRBV4-1,-,-,CASSLPSSGRSRNNEQFF,TGCGCCAGCAGCCTACCCTCATCAGGCAGGAGCAGGAACAATGAGCAGTTCTTC
TRBJ1-2,TRBV28,few,-,CASSFLTDGYTF,TGTGCCAGCAGTTTCCTAACAGATGGCTACACCTTC
TRBJ2-7,TRBV4-3,-,-,CASSQELGRAYEQYF,TGCGCCAGCAGCCAAGAGTTGGGCAGGGCCTACGAGCAGTACTTC
TRBJ2-3,TRBV9,-,-,CASSRLETDTQYF,TGTGCCAGCAGCCGTCTAGAAACAGATACGCAGTATTTT
TRBJ1-4,TRBV6-5,-,TRBD1,CASSYNQGALGEKLFF,TGTGCCAGCAGTTATAATCAGGGGGCGTTGGGTGAAAAACTGTTTTTT
TRBJ1-2,TRBV2,-,TRBD1,CASTSRNPGGYGYTF,TGTGCCAGCACGAGCCGCAACCCAGGGGGCTATGGCTACACCTTC
TRBJ2-7,TRBV7-9,-,TRBD1,CASSPGTVKTYEQYF,TGTGCCAGCAGCCCCGGGACAGTTAAGACCTACGAGCAGTACTTC
TRBJ2-3,TRBV18,-,TRBD2,CASSPPGTSSIF,TGTGCCAGCTCACCGCCCGGGACTAGCTCGATTTTT
TRBJ2-3,TRBV5-1,-,-,CASSFVAVTDTQYF,TGCGCCAGCAGCTTCGTAGCGGTGACAGATACGCAGTATTTT
TRBJ1-6,TRBV19,-,-,CASSIWVTDNSPLHF,TGTGCCAGTAGTATTTGGGTGACGGATAATTCACCCCTCCACTTT
TRBJ2-3,TRBV9,-,TRBD2,CASSPWELADTQYF,TGTGCCAGCAGCCCGTGGGAACTAGCGGATACGCAGTATTTT
TRBJ1-2,TRBV25-1,-,TRBD1,CASSTWTGGNSYGYTF,TGTGCCAGCAGTACCTGGACAGGAGGGAACTCCTATGGCTACACCTTC